Sequencing of this T cell receptor (beta chain) was carried out in a study of blood T cell repertoires in COVID-19. The overall study: The cDNA or gDNA used as material had been derived from T cells, B-cell-depleted T cells, or PBMCs.

From germline, CDR1 is SNHLY and CDR2 FYNNEI. The CDR3 length is 15 residues. The V end lost 0 bases, the J end lost 8 bases, and 16 bases lay between the germline ends. The authors' processing: Reference gene primer amplification in the assay estimated nucleated cell counts. This table comes from immunoSEQ multiplex PCR, and its TCRdb copy is limited to in-frame clones, with some not included. V and J calls and clone size follow that table, whereas D and trimming were derived from the DNA. This sample yields 240,000 or so clones, of which about 90% are seen a single time; about 3% belongs to the top ten.

V and J are TRBV2 and TRBJ1-2, with TRBD1 as a possible D gene (6 bases). The receptor comes from a woman aged 25 to 39 who had recovered from COVID-19. Sequenced: peripheral blood. CDR3 protein: CASSEAQAGVRGYTF. The DNA of the CDR3 is TGTGCCAGCAGTGAAGCGCAGGCAGGGGTTCGGGGCTACACCTTC.